This T cell receptor (beta chain) derives from a study of PD-1 blockade in mismatch repair-deficient tumors. Study background: All were previously treated, progressing patients with approximately 12 mismatch repair-deficient cancer types. General study findings and limits: Rapid post-treatment expansion, then contraction, generally preceding radiologic response, marked tumor-resident clones.

A word on this clone: Its antigen is not identified.

Libraries were prepared by immunoSEQ multiplex PCR; TCRdb keeps only in-frame clonotypes and omits some of them. The table lists under 50,000 clones, around 77% of them singletons. The germline gives CDR1 MNHEY, CDR2 SVGAGI. The CDR3 totals 11 residues. V lost 7 bases and J lost 5, with 9 bases in between. This clonotype was sampled from an adult with mismatch repair-deficient cancer. This chain links TRBV6-5 with TRBJ2-7, with D perhaps TRBD2 (5 bases). The sequences come from PBMCs, collected before pembrolizumab treatment. The CDR3 region is CASTLGNEQYF. CDR3 in DNA: TGTGCCAGCACCCTCGGGAACGAGCAGTACTTC.